This T cell receptor (beta chain) was captured by sequencing in a study of blood T cell repertoires in COVID-19. Germline assignment: CDR1 SGHVS and CDR2 FNYEAQ. This CDR3 contains 14 residues. Germline trimming cut 2 bases from V and 5 bases from J; bases unmatched to any gene: 4. Clones were sequenced by immunoSEQ multiplex PCR, and TCRdb holds only the in-frame ones, with some missing. The sample carries under 250,000 clones, about 84% recorded once. This chain connects TRBV7-6 to TRBJ2-5, with TRBD1 matching 8 bases. The sample consisted of PBMCs or T cells enriched from blood (not recorded which). This TCR was sampled from a man younger than 40 with acute COVID-19. The DNA of the CDR3 is TGTGCCAGCAGCTTAAGGACAGGGCCGGAGACCCAGTACTTC. Protein: CASSLRTGPETQYF. Drawing the rest from reference TRBV7-6 and TRBJ2-5, the complete variable domain is GAGVSQSPRYKVTKRGQDVALRCDPISGHVSLYWYRQALGQGPEFLTYFNYEAQQDKSGLPNDRFSAERPEGSISTLTIQRTEQRDSAMYRCASSLRTGPETQYFGPGTRLLVL.